This TCR beta chain was retrieved from a study of blood T cell repertoires in COVID-19. Across the study: Spain, Italy and the United States supplied samples that represented acute and convalescent COVID-19. Sample material is recorded as cDNA or gDNA derived from T cells, B-cell-depleted T cells, or PBMCs.

In the original analysis: For nucleated cells, counts were estimated from reference gene primer amplification. Assay: immunoSEQ multiplex PCR; the TCRdb copy retains only in-frame clones and omits some. From that table come the V and J calls and clone size; the DNA was used to work out D and trimming. The table lists a few hundred thousand clones, around 90% of them singletons. CDR3 length equals 11 residues. Trimming removed 5 bases from V and 11 bases from J, with 12 bases in between. Germline CDR1 and CDR2: SGHVS and FQNEAQ. The sequenced sample was peripheral blood. The chain has TRBV7-8 and TRBJ1-2; D gene uncertain. This receptor was taken from a man in his fifties with acute or convalescent COVID-19. The CDR3: CASSTVGDYTF. The CDR3 DNA is TGTGCCAGCAGCACAGTCGGGGATTACACCTTC.